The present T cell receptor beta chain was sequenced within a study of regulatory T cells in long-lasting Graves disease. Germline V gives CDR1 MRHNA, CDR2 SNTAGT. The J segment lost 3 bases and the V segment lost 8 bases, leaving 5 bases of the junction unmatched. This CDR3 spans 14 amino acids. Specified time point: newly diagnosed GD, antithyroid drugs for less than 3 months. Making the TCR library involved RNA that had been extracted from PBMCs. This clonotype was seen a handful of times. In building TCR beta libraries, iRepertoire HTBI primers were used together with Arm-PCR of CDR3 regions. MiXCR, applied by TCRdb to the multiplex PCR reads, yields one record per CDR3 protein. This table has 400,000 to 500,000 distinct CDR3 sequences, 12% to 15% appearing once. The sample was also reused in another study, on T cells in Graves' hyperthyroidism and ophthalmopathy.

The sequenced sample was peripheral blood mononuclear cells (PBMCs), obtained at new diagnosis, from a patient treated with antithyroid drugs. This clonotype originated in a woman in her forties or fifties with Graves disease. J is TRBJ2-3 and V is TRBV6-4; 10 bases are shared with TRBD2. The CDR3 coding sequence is TGTGCCAGCCCGGGACTAGCGAGGACAGATACGCAGTATTTT. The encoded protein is CASPGLARTDTQYF.